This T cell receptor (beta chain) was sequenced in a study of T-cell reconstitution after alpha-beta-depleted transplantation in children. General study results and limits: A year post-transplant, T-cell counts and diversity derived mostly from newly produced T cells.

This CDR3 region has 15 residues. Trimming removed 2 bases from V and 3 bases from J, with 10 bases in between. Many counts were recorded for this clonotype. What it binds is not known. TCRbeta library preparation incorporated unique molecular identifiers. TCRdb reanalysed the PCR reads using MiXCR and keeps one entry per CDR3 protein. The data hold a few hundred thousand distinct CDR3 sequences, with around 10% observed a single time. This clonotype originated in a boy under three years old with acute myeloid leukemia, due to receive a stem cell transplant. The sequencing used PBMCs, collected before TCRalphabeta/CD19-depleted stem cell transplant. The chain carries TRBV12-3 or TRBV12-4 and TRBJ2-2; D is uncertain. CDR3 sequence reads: CASSLSPADTGELFF. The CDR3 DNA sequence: TGTGCCAGCAGTTTAAGTCCGGCGGACACCGGGGAGCTGTTTTTT.